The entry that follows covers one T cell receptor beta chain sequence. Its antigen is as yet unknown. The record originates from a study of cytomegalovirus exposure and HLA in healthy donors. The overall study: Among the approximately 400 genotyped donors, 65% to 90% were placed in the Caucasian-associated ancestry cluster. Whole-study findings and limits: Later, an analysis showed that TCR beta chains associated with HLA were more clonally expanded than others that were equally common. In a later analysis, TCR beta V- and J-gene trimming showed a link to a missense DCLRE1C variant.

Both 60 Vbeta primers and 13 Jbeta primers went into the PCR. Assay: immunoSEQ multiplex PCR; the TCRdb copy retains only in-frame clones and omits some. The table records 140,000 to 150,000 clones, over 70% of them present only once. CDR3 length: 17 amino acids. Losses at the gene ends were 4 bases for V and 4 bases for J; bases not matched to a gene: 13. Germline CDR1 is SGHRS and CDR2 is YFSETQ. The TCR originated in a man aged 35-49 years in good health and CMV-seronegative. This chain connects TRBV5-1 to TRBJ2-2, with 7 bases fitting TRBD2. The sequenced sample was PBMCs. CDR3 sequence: CASSPLLRGGLTGELFF. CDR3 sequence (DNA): TGCGCCAGCAGCCCTCTACTTCGCGGGGGACTCACCGGGGAGCTGTTTTTT.